This T cell receptor beta chain was recorded in a study of T cell responses to AZD1222 COVID-19 vaccine. Study outcomes and limitations: Spike regions recognized by vaccine-associated CD4 TCRs spanned the protein, led by 160-218 and 743-854. Reportedly, close to half of spike-specific TCRs are directed against unmutated variant regions. Among the donors, most were white British and more were female, and clonal diversity was possibly underestimated.

This clone appeared once. Its cognate antigen is unknown. Trimming took 3 bases from V and 10 from J, leaving 18 bases between them. Germline values: CDR1 KGHSH, CDR2 LQKENI. There are 14 residues in the CDR3. Sequencing was performed with immunoSEQ multiplex PCR; in TCRdb, only in-frame clones are kept and a portion is missing. The sample contains roughly 150,000 clones, approximately 90% of which appear only once. The specimen was peripheral blood, collected 28 days after the second AZD1222 dose. The chain couples TRBV18 to TRBJ1-1, with D perhaps matching TRBD1 (5 bases). The clonotype was recovered from an adult who received the AZD1222 COVID-19 vaccine. This chain's CDR3 is CASSPSGTQVPAFF. The CDR3 region has the DNA TGTGCCAGCTCACCTTCGGGGACCCAAGTACCAGCTTTCTTT.